This entry is about one TCR beta chain. When replicate PCRs were run on sorted subsets, they used 200 ng DNA, about 30,000 T cell genomes. Sequencing used immunoSEQ multiplex PCR; TCRdb keeps in-frame clones, though not all of them. This sample has approximately 600,000 clones; approximately 96% occur once, and the top ten carry about 0.11%. These data belong to a study of shared clonotypes between healthy human individuals. CD8 cells classed as naive were CD45RO-negative and positively selected for CCR7, excluding terminally differentiated effector memory CD45RA+ cells. The junction had 6 bases not matched to a gene; V was cut back by 4 bases and J by 8 bases. The CDR3 runs 15 residues. Germline CDR1 MNHEY, CDR2 SMNVEV (reference sequence).

Specimen: naive CD8+ T cells sorted from blood. The TCR was taken from a woman younger than 45 in good health. The V gene is TRBV27, the J gene TRBJ1-4; TRBD1 aligns across 11 bases. CDR3 nucleotide sequence: TGTGCCAGCAGTTCTGGACAGGGGGCTGGCGAAAAACTGTTTTTT. Translation gives CASSSGQGAGEKLFF. Using reference TRBV27 and TRBJ1-4 for the parts outside the CDR3, the full variable domain is EAQVTQNPRYLITVTGKKLTVTCSQNMNHEYMSWYRQDPGLGLRQIYYSMNVEVTDKGDVPEGYKVSRKEKRNFPLILESPSPNQTSLYFCASSSGQGAGEKLFFGSGTQLSVL.